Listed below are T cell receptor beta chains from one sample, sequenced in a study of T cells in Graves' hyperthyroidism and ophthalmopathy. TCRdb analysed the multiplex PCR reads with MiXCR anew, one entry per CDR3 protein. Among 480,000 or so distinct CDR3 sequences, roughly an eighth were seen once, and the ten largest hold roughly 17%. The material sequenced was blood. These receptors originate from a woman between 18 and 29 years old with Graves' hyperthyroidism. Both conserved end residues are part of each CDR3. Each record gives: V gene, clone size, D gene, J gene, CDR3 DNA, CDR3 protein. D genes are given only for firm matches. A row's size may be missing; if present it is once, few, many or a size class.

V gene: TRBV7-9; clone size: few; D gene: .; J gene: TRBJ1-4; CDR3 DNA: TGTGCCAGCAGCCCGCGTCCCCTCACAACTAATGAAAAACTGTTTTTT; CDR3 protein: CASSPRPLTTNEKLFF
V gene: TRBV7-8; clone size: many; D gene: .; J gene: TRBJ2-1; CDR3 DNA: TGTGCCAGCAGCTTAACTCGGGACCCCTACAATGAGCAGTTCTTC; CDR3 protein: CASSLTRDPYNEQFF
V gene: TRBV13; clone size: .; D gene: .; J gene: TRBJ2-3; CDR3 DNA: TGTGCCAGCCCTTTTTCGGGTACGCAGTATTTT; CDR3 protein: CASPFSGTQYF
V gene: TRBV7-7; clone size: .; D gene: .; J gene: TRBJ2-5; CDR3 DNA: TGTGCTACCCAGAAAGAGACCCAGTACTTC; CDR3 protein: CATQKETQYF
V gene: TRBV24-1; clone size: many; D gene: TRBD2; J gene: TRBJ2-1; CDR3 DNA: TGTGCCACCAGTGAAAGCGGGAGGAACTCCTACAATGAGCAGTTCTTC; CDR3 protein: CATSESGRNSYNEQFF
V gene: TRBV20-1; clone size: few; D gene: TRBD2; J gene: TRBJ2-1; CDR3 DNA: TGCAGTGCTAGTGATTTTTCGGGAGGGGGCTACAATGAGCAGTTCTTC; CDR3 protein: CSASDFSGGGYNEQFF
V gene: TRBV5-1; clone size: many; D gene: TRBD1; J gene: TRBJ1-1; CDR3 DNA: TGCGCCAGCAGCCCCGGGACAGCAACCGTCAACACTGAAGCTTTCTTT; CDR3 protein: CASSPGTATVNTEAFF
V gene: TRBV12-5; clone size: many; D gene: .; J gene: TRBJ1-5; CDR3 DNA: TGTGCTAGTGGTTTGGCCCTTAGGGATCAGCCCCAGCATTTT; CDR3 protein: CASGLALRDQPQHF
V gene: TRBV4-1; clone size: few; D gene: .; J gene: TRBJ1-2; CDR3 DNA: TGCGCCAGCAGCCGCAGGGACACCAACTATGGCTACACCTTC; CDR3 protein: CASSRRDTNYGYTF
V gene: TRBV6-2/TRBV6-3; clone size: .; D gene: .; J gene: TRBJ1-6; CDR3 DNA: TGTGCCAGCAGTTACAGTCGGCGGGATAATTCACCCCTCCACTTT; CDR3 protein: CASSYSRRDNSPLHF
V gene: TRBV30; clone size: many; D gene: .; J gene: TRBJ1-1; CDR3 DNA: TGTGCCTGGAGTGTCAGGGGACGCGACACTGAAGCTTTCTTT; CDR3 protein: CAWSVRGRDTEAFF
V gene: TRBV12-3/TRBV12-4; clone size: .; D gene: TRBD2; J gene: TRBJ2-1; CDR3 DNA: TGTGCCAGCAGGCGGACTAGCGGGAGGGTCTATGAGCAGTTCTTC; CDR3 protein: CASRRTSGRVYEQFF
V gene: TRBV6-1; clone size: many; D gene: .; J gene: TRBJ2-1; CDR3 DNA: TGTGCCAGCAGTTCCGAGGGCTACAATGAGCAGTTCTTC; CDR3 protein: CASSSEGYNEQFF
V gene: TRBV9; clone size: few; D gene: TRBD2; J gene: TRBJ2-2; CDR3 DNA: TGTGCCAGCAGCCCTAGATTTCCTAGCGGGAGTGGTAACACCGGGGAGCTGTTTTTT; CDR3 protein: CASSPRFPSGSGNTGELFF
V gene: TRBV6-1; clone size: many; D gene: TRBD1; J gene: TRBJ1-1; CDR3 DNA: TGTGCCAGCAGATACAGGGGGTCTATGAACACTGAAGCTTTCTTT; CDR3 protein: CASRYRGSMNTEAFF
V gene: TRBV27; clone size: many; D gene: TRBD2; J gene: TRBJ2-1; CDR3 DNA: TGTGCCAGCAGTTTATTCACAGGGACTAGCTTTCGAGTTGGTGAGCAGTTCTTC; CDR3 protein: CASSLFTGTSFRVGEQFF
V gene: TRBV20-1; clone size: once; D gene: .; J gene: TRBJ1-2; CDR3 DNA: TGCAGTGCTAGAGGAGCGCCCTCGACAGACTATGGCTACACCTTC; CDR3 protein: CSARGAPSTDYGYTF
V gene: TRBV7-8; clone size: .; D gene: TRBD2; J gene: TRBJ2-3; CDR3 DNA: TGTGCCAGCAGCTTGAACTCCGGGACTAGCGGCACAGATACGCAGTATTTT; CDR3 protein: CASSLNSGTSGTDTQYF
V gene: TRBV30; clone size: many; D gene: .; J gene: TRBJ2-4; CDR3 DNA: TGTGCCTGGAGTTTAGGACAGGGAGGGGCCAAAAACATTCAGTACTTC; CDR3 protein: CAWSLGQGGAKNIQYF
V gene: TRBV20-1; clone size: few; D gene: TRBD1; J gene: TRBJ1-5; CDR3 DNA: TGCAGTGCTAGCCGGGGGACAGGGTATCAGCCCCAGCATTTT; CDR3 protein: CSASRGTGYQPQHF
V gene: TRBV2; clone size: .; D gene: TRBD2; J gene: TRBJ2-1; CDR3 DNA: TGTGCCAGCAGGGATACTAGCGGCTACAATGAGCAGTTCTTC; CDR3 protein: CASRDTSGYNEQFF
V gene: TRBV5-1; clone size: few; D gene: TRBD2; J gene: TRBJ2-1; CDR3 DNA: TGCGCCAGCAGCTGGCGGACTAGCGGGACCCTCAATGAGCAGTTCTTC; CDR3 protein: CASSWRTSGTLNEQFF
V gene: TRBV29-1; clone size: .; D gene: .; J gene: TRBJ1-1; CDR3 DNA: TGCAGCGTGGAACAGAATGAAGCTTTCTTT; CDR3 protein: CSVEQNEAFF
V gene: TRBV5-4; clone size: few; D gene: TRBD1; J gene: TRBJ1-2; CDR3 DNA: TGTGCCAGCAGCTTGGCGGGACAGGGGGCGATGGTCTATGGCTACACCTTC; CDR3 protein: CASSLAGQGAMVYGYTF
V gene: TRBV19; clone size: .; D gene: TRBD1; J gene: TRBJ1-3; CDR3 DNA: TGTGCCAGTAGGGGTCCGGGACAGGGGCTGAAAGGAAACACCATATATTTT; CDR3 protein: CASRGPGQGLKGNTIYF
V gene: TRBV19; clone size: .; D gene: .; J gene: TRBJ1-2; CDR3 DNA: TGTGCCAGTAGTATAGGGGCAGGGGCTGCTTCCAACTATGGCTACACCTTC; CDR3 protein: CASSIGAGAASNYGYTF
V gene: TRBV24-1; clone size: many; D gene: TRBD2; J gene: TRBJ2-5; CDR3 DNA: TGTGCCACCGGAGGGCTAGCGGGAGAGACCCAGTACTTC; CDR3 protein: CATGGLAGETQYF
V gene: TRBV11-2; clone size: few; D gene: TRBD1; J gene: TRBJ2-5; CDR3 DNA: TGTGCCAGCAGCTTAGAATACAGGGGTTGGGAGACCCAGTACTTC; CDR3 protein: CASSLEYRGWETQYF
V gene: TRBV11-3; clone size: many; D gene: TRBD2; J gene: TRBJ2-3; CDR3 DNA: TGTGCCAGCAGCCCCCGTAAGACTAGCGATAGCACAGATACGCAGTATTTT; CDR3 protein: CASSPRKTSDSTDTQYF
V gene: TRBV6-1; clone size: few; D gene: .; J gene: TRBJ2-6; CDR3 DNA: TGTGCCAGCAGTGAATCAGGGTCTGGGGCCAACGTCCTGACTTTC; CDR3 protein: CASSESGSGANVLTF
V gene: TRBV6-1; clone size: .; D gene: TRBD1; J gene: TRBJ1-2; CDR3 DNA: TGTGCCGCTAGGACAGGGCAGGTAGTGGATGGCTACACCTTC; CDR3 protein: CAARTGQVVDGYTF
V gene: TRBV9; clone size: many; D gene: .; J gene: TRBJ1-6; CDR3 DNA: TGTGCCAGCAGCGCCCCGAACTTTAACTCCTATAATTCACCCCTCCACTTT; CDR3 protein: CASSAPNFNSYNSPLHF
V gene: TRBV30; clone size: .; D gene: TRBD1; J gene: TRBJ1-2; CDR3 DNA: TGTGCCTGGAAAAAGACAGGGAGCTATGGCTACACCTTC; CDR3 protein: CAWKKTGSYGYTF
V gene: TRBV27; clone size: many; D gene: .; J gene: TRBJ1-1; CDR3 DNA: TGTGCCAGCAGTTTATCCCAAACAGGGCAGCTAAATGAAGCTTTCTTT; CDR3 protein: CASSLSQTGQLNEAFF
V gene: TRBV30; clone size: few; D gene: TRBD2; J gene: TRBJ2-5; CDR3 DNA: TGTGCCTGGAGTGTGTTGGGGCGGGAGGTTATTGAGACCCAGTACTTC; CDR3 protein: CAWSVLGREVIETQYF
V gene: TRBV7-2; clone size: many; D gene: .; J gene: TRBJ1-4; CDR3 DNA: TGTGCCAGCAGCTTAGGGAAGGGGAATGAAAAACTGTTTTTT; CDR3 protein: CASSLGKGNEKLFF
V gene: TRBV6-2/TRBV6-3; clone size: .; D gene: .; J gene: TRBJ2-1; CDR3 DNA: TGTGCCAGCAGTTACGAACGGACTACGGGGGACGAGCAGTTCTTC; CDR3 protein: CASSYERTTGDEQFF
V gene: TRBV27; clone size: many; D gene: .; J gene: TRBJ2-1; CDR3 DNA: TGTGCCAGCAGTCCAGGGACCCGAGGGAATGAGCAGTTCTTC; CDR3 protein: CASSPGTRGNEQFF
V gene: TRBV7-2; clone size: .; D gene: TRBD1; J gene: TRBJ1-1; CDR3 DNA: TGTGCCAGCAGCTTGTCTTCCACAGGGGGGCACACTGAAGCTTTCTTT; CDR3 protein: CASSLSSTGGHTEAFF
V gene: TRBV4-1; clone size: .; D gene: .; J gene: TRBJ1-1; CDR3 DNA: TGCGCCAGCAGCCAAGCTTTGACTGGGCCCAAAGAAGCTTTCTTT; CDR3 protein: CASSQALTGPKEAFF
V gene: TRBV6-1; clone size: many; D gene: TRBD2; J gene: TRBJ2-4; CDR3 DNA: TGTGCCAGCAGTGAAGTTATTCTAGCGGGAAACATTCAGTACTTC; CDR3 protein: CASSEVILAGNIQYF
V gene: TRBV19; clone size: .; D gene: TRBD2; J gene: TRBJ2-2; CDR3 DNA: TGTGCCAGTAGCCCCCGGACTAGCGGGAGGGCCACCGGGGAGCTGTTTTTT; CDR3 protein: CASSPRTSGRATGELFF
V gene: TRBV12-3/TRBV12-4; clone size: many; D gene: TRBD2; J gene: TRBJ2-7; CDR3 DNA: TGTGCCAGCAGTTTCGTCGGTTCTAGCGGGAGTTACGAGCAGTACTTC; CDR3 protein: CASSFVGSSGSYEQYF